These 20 T cell receptor beta chains were sequenced from one sample in a study of early T cells in non-severe SARS-CoV-2 infection. Each CDR3 protein gets one entry after TCRdb re-called the 5' RACE reads with MiXCR. The sample lists some 20,000 distinct CDR3 sequences; 5% were seen once. What was sequenced was whole blood. These receptors were taken from an adult who was a healthcare worker with PCR-confirmed SARS-CoV-2 infection or an uninfected control (not recorded which).

This clonotype was counted many times. This rearrangement joins TRBV29-1 to TRBJ2-1, with 8 bases fitting TRBD2. Germline V gene sequence: CDR1 SQVTM, CDR2 ANQGSEA. Losses at the gene ends were 4 bases for V and 8 bases for J; bases not matched to a gene: 7. The CDR3 contains 13 residues. The CDR3 sequence: CSVVFGLAHEQFF. As DNA, the CDR3 is TGCAGCGTTGTCTTTGGACTAGCCCATGAGCAGTTCTTC.

This clonotype was seen repeatedly, ten times or more. DNA of the CDR3: TGTGCCAGCAGCCCAATGGGACGGCCCTATGGCTACACCTTC. This sequence encodes CASSPMGRPYGYTF. The genes are TRBV7-9 and TRBJ1-2, with D perhaps TRBD1 (5 bases). V was clipped by 5 bases and J by 4 bases, with 14 bases between them. CDR3 length: 14 residues. The germline CDR1 and CDR2 sequences are SEHNR and FQNEAQ (reference sequence).

Ten or more counts support this clonotype. The V gene is TRBV7-6, the J gene TRBJ1-6; 7 positions agree with TRBD1. Looked up from germline, CDR1 is SGHVS and CDR2 is FNYEAQ. The CDR3 is made up of 16 amino acids. V shed 5 bases, J shed 9 bases, and the junction held 13 bases outside the gene matches. The CDR3 sequence is CASSAKTRQGTSPLHF. As DNA, the CDR3 is TGTGCCAGCAGCGCAAAAACCCGACAGGGAACTTCACCCCTCCACTTT.

There are many counts of this clonotype. This chain connects TRBV6-5 to TRBJ2-1; 7 bases fit TRBD2. The CDR3 runs to 15 residues. Trimming cost V 6 bases and J 2 bases; bases outside gene matches: 7. Germline loops: CDR1 MNHEY, CDR2 SVGAGI. CDR3 nucleotides: TGTGCCAGCAGCCTCAGCGGGAAGCCCTACAATGAGCAGTTCTTC. Residues: CASSLSGKPYNEQFF.

By share of the sample, this clonotype is medium-sized (0.01 to 0.1%). V usage is TRBV5-4 and J usage is TRBJ1-2; 10 nucleotides agree with TRBD1. Germline values: CDR1 SGHNT, CDR2 YYREEE (reference sequence). The CDR3 spans 15 residues. V gave up 4 bases and J gave up 4 bases; unmatched junction bases: 7. CDR3 DNA sequence: TGTGCCAGCAGCCCCGACAGGGGGCGTTCCTATGGCTACACCTTC. It encodes CASSPDRGRSYGYTF.

This clonotype was detected only a few times. V and J are TRBV27 and TRBJ1-1; D gene unclear. V lost 6 bases and J lost 1, with 9 bases in between. Germline V gene lookup returns CDR1 MNHEY and CDR2 SMNVEV (reference sequence). This CDR3 has 13 amino acids. CDR3 nucleotides: TGTGCCAGCAGGTCATTTGGGAACACTGAAGCTTTCTTT. Translating it yields CASRSFGNTEAFF.

Sample share makes this clonotype medium-sized. The J gene is TRBJ2-1, the V gene TRBV11-3, with 10 bases aligning to TRBD1. The V segment lost 3 bases and the J segment 7 bases; nucleotides outside the gene matches: 12. The CDR3 is made up of 17 amino acids. Germline V gene lookup returns CDR1 SGHNT and CDR2 YENEEA. This chain's CDR3 is CASSFRVRQGAKNEQFF. CDR3 DNA: TGTGCCAGCAGCTTTAGGGTCCGACAGGGGGCCAAAAATGAGCAGTTCTTC. Supplemented by reference TRBV11-3 and TRBJ2-1, the full variable domain reads EAGVVQSPRYKIIEKKQPVAFWCNPISGHNTLYWYLQNLGQGPELLIRYENEEAVDDSQLPKDRFSAERLKGVDSTLKIQPAELGDSAVYLCASSFRVRQGAKNEQFFGPGTRLTVL.

This clonotype was found many times. This rearrangement joins TRBV20-1 to TRBJ2-1, with D uncertain. The CDR3 contains 14 residues. CDR1 DFQATT and CDR2 SNEGSKA come from the germline V gene (reference sequence). Trimming shortened V by 0 bases and J by 8 bases, and 14 bases separated the two germline ends. The CDR3, as DNA: TGCAGTGCTAGAGATCTCCCTACCGAGGATGAGCAGTTCTTC. It yields the protein CSARDLPTEDEQFF.

This clonotype was detected ten times or more. The chain has TRBV20-1 and TRBJ2-4, with D perhaps given as TRBD1 or TRBD2 (7 bases each). V was trimmed by 0 bases and J by 1 base, leaving 10 bases between them. The V gene's germline CDR1 is DFQATT and CDR2 SNEGSKA (reference sequence). This CDR3 contains 15 residues. Here the CDR3 DNA reads TGCAGTGCTAGAGATCAGGGGGGGGCCAAAAACATTCAGTACTTC. Translated: CSARDQGGAKNIQYF.

This chain uses TRBV18 with TRBJ1-1; D gene uncertain. Germline V CDR1 and CDR2: KGHSH, LQKENI. The V end lost 4 bases, the J end lost 2 bases, and 8 bases lay between the germline ends. The CDR3 is made up of 13 amino acids. CDR3 sequence (DNA): TGTGCCAGCTCACAAACAGCTAACACTGAAGCTTTCTTT. Its translation is CASSQTANTEAFF.

V usage is TRBV15 and J usage is TRBJ2-4; no clear D. There are 14 residues in the CDR3. From germline, CDR1 is LNHNV and CDR2 YYDKDF (reference sequence). V was trimmed by 3 bases and J by 0 bases, leaving 6 bases between them. This CDR3 reads CATSRDLAKNIQYF. CDR3 bases: TGTGCCACCAGCAGGGACCTAGCCAAAAACATTCAGTACTTC.

Judged by abundance, this clonotype is medium-sized (0.01 to 0.1%). This chain uses TRBV20-1 with TRBJ1-2; D perhaps matches TRBD1 (6 bases). Germline V lookup: CDR1 DFQATT, CDR2 SNEGSKA (reference sequence). The CDR3 totals 13 residues. V lost 7 bases, J lost 3 bases, and 15 bases lay in between. CDR3 sequence: CSGSGDTDYGYTF. The CDR3 nucleotides are TGCAGTGGAAGTGGGGACACAGACTATGGCTACACCTTC.

The rearrangement links TRBV28 to TRBJ1-1, with 10 bases fitting TRBD1. Germline assignment: CDR1 MDHEN and CDR2 SYDVKM. V shed 6 bases, J shed 3 bases, and the junction held 7 bases outside the gene matches. This CDR3 is 15 amino acids long. This CDR3 is CASRTGGERDTEAFF. CDR3 in DNA: TGTGCCAGCAGGACAGGGGGCGAACGAGACACTGAAGCTTTCTTT.

This clonotype was seen many times. The chain has TRBV28 and TRBJ1-2; D ambiguous. The V end lost 3 bases, the J end lost 1 base, and 18 bases lay between the germline ends. Per the germline V gene, CDR1 is MDHEN and CDR2 is SYDVKM. The CDR3 covers 17 residues. Written as DNA, the CDR3 is TGTGCCAGCAGTTTTTCCCGACTTGAAACCAATAACTATGGCTACACCTTC. Translating it yields CASSFSRLETNNYGYTF.

Many counts were recorded for this clonotype. V gene TRBV6-6 combines with J gene TRBJ1-2, with D unresolved. Per the germline V gene, CDR1 is MNHNY and CDR2 is SVGAGI (reference sequence). This CDR3 has 15 amino acids. V was shortened by 0 bases and J by 6 bases, with 14 bases between the two germline ends. This chain's CDR3 is CASSYSDSTRNGYTF. The CDR3 DNA sequence: TGTGCCAGCAGTTACTCGGATTCCACAAGGAATGGCTACACCTTC.

This clonotype was seen a handful of times. This rearrangement joins TRBV9 to TRBJ2-5; D call uncertain. Per the germline V gene, CDR1 is SGDLS and CDR2 is YYNGEE. Trimming stripped 0 bases from V and 7 bases from J, with 13 bases between. The CDR3 is made up of 14 amino acids. CDR3 sequence (DNA): TGTGCCAGCAGCGTAGCTCGTCAGCGCGGGACCCAGTACTTC. This sequence encodes CASSVARQRGTQYF.

At least ten counts were recorded for this clonotype. This sequence joins TRBV15 and TRBJ1-6; a weak D match, TRBD1 (5 bases). CDR3 length: 15 amino acids. The germline V gene encodes CDR1 LNHNV and CDR2 YYDKDF (reference sequence). Trimming left V 0 bases short and J 10 bases short, with 13 bases between. The CDR3 loop reads CATSRERQGASPLHF. In nucleotides, the CDR3 is TGTGCCACCAGCAGAGAAAGGCAGGGTGCCTCACCCCTCCACTTT.

This clonotype has more than one count but fewer than ten. The chain combines TRBV4-1 with TRBJ1-6; unclear D gene. V was cut by 6 bases and J by 6 bases, with 12 bases left in between. CDR3 length equals 14 residues. Looked up from germline, CDR1 is MGHRA and CDR2 is YSYEKL. This CDR3 is CASRTAGPNSPLHF. CDR3 in DNA: TGCGCCAGCAGAACCGCAGGTCCTAATTCACCCCTCCACTTT.

This clonotype was counted only a few times. This chain joins TRBV7-9 and TRBJ2-1, with D unclear. The length of the CDR3 is 13 residues. The V gene lost 8 bases and the J gene lost 7 bases, with 15 bases spanning the gap. The germline V gene encodes CDR1 SEHNR and CDR2 FQNEAQ (reference sequence). CDR3 nucleotide sequence: TGTGCCAGCTCCAAAAGGGAATTAAATGAGCAGTTCTTC. It translates to CASSKRELNEQFF.

This clonotype occurred many times. The chain employs TRBV6-5 and TRBJ2-1, with D perhaps TRBD1 (6 bases). The germline gives CDR1 MNHEY, CDR2 SVGAGI. The CDR3 is made up of 13 amino acids. V dropped 2 bases and J dropped 4 bases, with 6 bases sitting between them. In DNA form, the CDR3 reads TGTGCCAGCAGTTACAGGGGGTACAATGAGCAGTTCTTC. It yields the protein CASSYRGYNEQFF.